This note documents a single T cell receptor (beta chain) sequence. In the authors' workflow: Estimated nucleated cell counts came from reference gene primer amplification. TCRdb's table, derived via immunoSEQ multiplex PCR, lists solely in-frame clones and lacks some. The D gene and trimming were derived from the DNA, and the V and J assignments and clone size from that table. This sample yields a few hundred thousand clones, of which approximately 92% are seen a single time; about 4.6% belongs to the top ten. This entry belongs to a study of blood T cell repertoires in COVID-19. Study information: T cells, B-cell-depleted T cells, or PBMCs provided the cDNA or gDNA that served as material.

Germline lookup yields CDR1 LGHDT and CDR2 YNNKEL (reference sequence). Trimming left V 2 bases short and J 6 bases short, with 10 bases between. The CDR3 contains 13 residues. V and J are TRBV3-1 (or the pseudogene TRBV3-2) and TRBJ1-2, with D maybe TRBD1 (5 bases). The receptor's source is a woman in her 40s who had recovered from COVID-19. Sequenced sample: peripheral blood. The CDR3 sequence is CASSQQGFNGYTF. In DNA form, the CDR3 reads TGTGCCAGCAGCCAACAGGGTTTCAATGGCTACACCTTC.